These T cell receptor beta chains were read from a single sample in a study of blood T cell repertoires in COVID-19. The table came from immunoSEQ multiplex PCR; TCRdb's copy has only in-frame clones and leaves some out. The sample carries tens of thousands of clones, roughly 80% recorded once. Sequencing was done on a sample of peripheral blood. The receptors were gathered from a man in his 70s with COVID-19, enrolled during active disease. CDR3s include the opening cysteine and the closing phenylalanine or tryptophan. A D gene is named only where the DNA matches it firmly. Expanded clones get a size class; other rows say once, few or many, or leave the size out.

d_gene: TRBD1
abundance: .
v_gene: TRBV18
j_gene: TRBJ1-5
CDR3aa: CASSRGTGMDQPQHF
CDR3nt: TGTGCCAGCTCCCGCGGGACAGGGATGGATCAGCCCCAGCATTTT

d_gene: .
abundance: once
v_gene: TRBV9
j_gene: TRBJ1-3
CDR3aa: CASSFSVTLGSLYF
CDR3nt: TGTGCCAGCAGCTTTAGTGTAACCTTGGGCTCGCTTTATTTT

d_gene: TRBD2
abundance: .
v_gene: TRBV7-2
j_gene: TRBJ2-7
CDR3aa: CASSASGRASYEQYF
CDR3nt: TGTGCCAGCAGCGCTAGCGGGAGGGCCTCCTACGAGCAGTACTTC

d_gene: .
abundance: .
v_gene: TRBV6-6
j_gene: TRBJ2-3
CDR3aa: CASSYEFASTDTQYF
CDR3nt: TGTGCCAGCAGTTACGAGTTTGCTAGCACAGATACGCAGTATTTT

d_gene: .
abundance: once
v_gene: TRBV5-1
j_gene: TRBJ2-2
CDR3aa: CASSYNSPGELFF
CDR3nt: TGCGCCAGCAGCTATAACTCCCCCGGGGAGCTGTTTTTT

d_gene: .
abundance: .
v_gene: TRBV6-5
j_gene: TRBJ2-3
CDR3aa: CASSYWRSTDTQYF
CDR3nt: TGTGCCAGCAGTTACTGGAGAAGCACAGATACGCAGTATTTT

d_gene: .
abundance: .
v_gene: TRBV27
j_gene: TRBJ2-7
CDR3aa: CASSLSTGERTYEQYF
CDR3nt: TGTGCCAGCAGTTTATCCACTGGGGAGCGCACCTACGAGCAGTACTTC

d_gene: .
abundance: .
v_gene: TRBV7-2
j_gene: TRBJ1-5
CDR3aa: CASSLAGVGNQPQHF
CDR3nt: TGTGCCAGCAGCTTAGCAGGGGTTGGAAATCAGCCCCAGCATTTT

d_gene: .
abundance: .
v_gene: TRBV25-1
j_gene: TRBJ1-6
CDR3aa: CASSERNYSPLHF
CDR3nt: TGTGCCAGCAGTGAAAGAAACTATTCACCCCTCCACTTT

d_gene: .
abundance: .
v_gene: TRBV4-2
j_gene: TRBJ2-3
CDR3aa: CASSQDMAVSTDTQYF
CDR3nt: TGTGCCAGCAGCCAAGATATGGCAGTTAGCACAGATACGCAGTATTTT